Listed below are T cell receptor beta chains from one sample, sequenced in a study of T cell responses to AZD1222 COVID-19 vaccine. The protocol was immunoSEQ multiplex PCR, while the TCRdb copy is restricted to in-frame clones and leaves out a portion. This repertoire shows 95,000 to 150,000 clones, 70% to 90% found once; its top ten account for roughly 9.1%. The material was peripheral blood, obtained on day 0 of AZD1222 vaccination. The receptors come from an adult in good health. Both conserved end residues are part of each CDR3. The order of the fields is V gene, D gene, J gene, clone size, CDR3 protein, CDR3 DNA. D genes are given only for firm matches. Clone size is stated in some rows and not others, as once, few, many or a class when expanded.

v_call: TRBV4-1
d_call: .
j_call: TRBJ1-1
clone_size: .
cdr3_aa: CASSQVIVVAEAFF
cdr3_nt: TGCGCCAGCAGCCAAGTGATTGTAGTGGCTGAAGCTTTCTTT

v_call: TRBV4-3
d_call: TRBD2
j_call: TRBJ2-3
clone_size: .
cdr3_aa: CASSQGGAGGSTDTQYF
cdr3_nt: TGCGCCAGCAGCCAAGGGGGAGCGGGAGGGAGCACAGATACGCAGTATTTT

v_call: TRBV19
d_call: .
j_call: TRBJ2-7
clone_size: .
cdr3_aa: CASSIAGTVGEQYF
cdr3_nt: TGTGCCAGTAGTATAGCAGGGACCGTGGGCGAGCAGTACTTC

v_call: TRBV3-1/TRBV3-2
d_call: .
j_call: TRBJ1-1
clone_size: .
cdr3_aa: CASSQRGWDTEAFF
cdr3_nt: TGTGCCAGCAGCCAAAGGGGGTGGGACACTGAAGCTTTCTTT

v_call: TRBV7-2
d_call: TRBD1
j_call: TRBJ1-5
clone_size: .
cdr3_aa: CASSSTGGGSPQHF
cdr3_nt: TGTGCCAGCAGCTCAACAGGGGGGGGATCCCCCCAGCATTTT

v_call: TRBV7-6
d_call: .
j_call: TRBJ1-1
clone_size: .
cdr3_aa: CASSLWDGNTEAFF
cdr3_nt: TGTGCCAGCAGCTTATGGGACGGTAACACTGAAGCTTTCTTT

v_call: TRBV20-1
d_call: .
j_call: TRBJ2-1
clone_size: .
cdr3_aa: CSAMTPFEQFF
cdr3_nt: TGCAGTGCAATGACCCCGTTCGAGCAGTTCTTC

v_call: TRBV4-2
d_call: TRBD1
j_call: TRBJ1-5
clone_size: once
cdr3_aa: CASSQGDRGLGQPQHF
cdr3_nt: TGTGCCAGCAGCCAAGGAGACAGGGGGCTAGGGCAGCCCCAGCATTTT

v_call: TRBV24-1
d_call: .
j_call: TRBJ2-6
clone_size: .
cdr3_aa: CATRASGANVLTF
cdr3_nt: TGTGCCACCCGGGCGTCTGGGGCCAACGTCCTGACTTTC

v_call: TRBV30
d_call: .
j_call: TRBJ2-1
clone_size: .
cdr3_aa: CAWSLTSWNEQFF
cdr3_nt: TGTGCCTGGAGCCTGACTTCCTGGAATGAGCAGTTCTTC

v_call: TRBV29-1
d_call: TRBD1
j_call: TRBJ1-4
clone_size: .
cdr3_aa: CSVTRGVDEKLFF
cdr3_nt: TGCAGCGTGACCAGGGGGGTGGATGAAAAACTGTTTTTT

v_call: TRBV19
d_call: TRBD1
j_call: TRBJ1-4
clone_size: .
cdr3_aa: CASRTGGEKLFF
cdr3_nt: TGTGCCAGTAGGACAGGGGGGGAAAAACTGTTTTTT

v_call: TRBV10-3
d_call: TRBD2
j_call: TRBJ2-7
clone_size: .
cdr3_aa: CAISAGTSGHYEQYF
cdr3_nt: TGTGCCATCAGCGCCGGGACTAGCGGCCACTACGAGCAGTACTTC

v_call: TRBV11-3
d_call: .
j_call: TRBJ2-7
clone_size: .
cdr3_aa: CASSLTGANEQYF
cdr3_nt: TGTGCCAGCAGCTTAACGGGAGCGAACGAGCAGTACTTC

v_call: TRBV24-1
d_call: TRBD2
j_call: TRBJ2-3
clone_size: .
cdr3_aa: CATSDPWEGRADTQYF
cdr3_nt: TGTGCCACCAGTGATCCTTGGGAGGGTAGGGCAGATACGCAGTATTTT

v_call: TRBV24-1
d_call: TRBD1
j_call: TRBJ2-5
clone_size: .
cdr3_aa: CATSELVTGVETQYF
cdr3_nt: TGTGCCACCAGTGAGCTCGTCACAGGGGTGGAGACCCAGTACTTC

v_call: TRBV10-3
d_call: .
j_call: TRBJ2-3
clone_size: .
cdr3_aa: CAIRQTADTQYF
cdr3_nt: TGTGCCATCAGGCAGACTGCGGATACGCAGTATTTT

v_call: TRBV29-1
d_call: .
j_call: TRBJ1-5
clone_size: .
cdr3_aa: CSVGWGVGQPQHF
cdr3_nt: TGCAGCGTTGGATGGGGGGTGGGTCAGCCCCAGCATTTT

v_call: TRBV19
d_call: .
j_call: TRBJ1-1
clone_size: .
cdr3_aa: CASSNQVNTEAFF
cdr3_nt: TGTGCCAGTAGTAACCAGGTCAACACTGAAGCTTTCTTT

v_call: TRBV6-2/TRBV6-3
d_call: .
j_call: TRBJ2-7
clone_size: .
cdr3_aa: CASSRAVSGSYEQYF
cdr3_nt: TGTGCCAGCAGTAGAGCAGTGAGCGGATCCTACGAGCAGTACTTC

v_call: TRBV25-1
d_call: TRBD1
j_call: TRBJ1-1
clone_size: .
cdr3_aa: CASSDKGAISTEAFF
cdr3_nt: TGTGCCAGCAGTGATAAGGGGGCTATAAGCACTGAAGCTTTCTTT

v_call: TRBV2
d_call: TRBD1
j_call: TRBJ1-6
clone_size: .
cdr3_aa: CASRRTRGASSNSPLHF
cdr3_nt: TGTGCCAGCAGAAGAACCAGGGGGGCTAGTTCTAATTCACCCCTCCACTTT

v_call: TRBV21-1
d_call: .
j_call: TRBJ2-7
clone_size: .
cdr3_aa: CASSNGQAIGKQYF
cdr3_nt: TGTGCCAGCAGCAACGGACAGGCCATCGGAAAGCAGTACTTC

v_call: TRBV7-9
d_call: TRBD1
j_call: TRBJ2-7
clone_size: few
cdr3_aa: CASSLGAGQGRSEQYF
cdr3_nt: TGTGCCAGCAGCTTAGGGGCCGGACAGGGTCGATCCGAGCAGTACTTC

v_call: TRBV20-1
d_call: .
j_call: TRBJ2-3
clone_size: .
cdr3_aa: CSASFALQGTDTQYF
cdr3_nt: TGCAGTGCTAGTTTCGCGCTCCAAGGCACAGATACGCAGTATTTT

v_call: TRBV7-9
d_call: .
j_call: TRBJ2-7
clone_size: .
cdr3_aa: CASSLSQGIEQYF
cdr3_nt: TGTGCCAGCAGCTTATCTCAGGGGATCGAGCAGTACTTC

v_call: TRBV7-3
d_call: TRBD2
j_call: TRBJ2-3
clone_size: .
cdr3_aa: CASSISGAYTDTQYF
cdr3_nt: TGTGCCAGCAGCATCAGCGGGGCTTACACAGATACGCAGTATTTT

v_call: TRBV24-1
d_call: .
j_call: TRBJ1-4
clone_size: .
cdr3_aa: CATSDPRHPGGEKLFF
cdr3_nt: TGTGCCACCAGTGATCCACGACACCCTGGGGGTGAAAAACTGTTTTTT